Sequencing of this T cell receptor (beta chain) was carried out in a study of cytomegalovirus exposure and HLA in healthy donors. On the study more broadly: An analysis done earlier identified about 120 million unique TCR beta sequences from 200 million or so T cells. Overall study results and limits: Immune exposure data for these donors was limited to CMV serostatus. Later analysis found that TCR beta chains associated with HLA were more clonally expanded than other, equally common chains.

The PCR had 60 Vbeta and 13 Jbeta primers. Repertoires were generated with immunoSEQ multiplex PCR, while TCRdb's copy carries only in-frame clones and drops some. The table lists 150,000 to 200,000 clones, roughly 85% of them singletons. Notes on this clone: What it binds is unknown.

The CDR3 is 15 amino acids. The V gene's germline CDR1 is LNHDA and CDR2 SQIVND (reference sequence). The germline V and J ends were trimmed by 6 bases and 0 bases, with 11 bases remaining between them. The J gene is TRBJ2-2, the V gene TRBV19; no clear D gene. The clonotype originates from a young man in good health and CMV-seropositive. Source material: PBMCs. CDR3 DNA sequence: TGTGCCAGTAGGGTTCCCAGATCGAACACCGGGGAGCTGTTTTTT. Its protein product is CASRVPRSNTGELFF.